This TCR beta chain came from a study of T-cell reconstitution after alpha-beta-depleted transplantation in children. Concerning this clonotype itself: Its antigen is currently unknown.

The CDR3 length is 14 residues. In germline, CDR1 is SGHAT, CDR2 FQNNGV. The germline V and J ends were trimmed by 1 base and 5 bases, with 8 bases remaining between them. Preparation of the TCRbeta library was carried out with unique molecular identifiers. Via MiXCR, TCRdb re-called the PCR reads, giving one row per CDR3 protein. Of hundreds of thousands of distinct CDR3 sequences in the sample, 10% to 15% were seen once. Study results and limitations: Hyperexpanded clones declined; after one year, newly produced T cells mostly supplied diversity. At day 60, the high TCRbeta diversity found in some patients originated from recipient T cells and thymic progenitors that had survived. The origin of alpha-beta T cells about two months after transplant was reportedly several hundred expanded graft clones.

The receptor comes from a male patient between 5 and 17 years old who had a stem cell transplant for acute myeloid leukemia, so the T cells may come from the graft donor. The sample here was PBMCs, mostly from graft donor cells, taken 360 days after TCRalphabeta/CD19-depleted stem cell transplant. The chain joins TRBV11-2 to TRBJ2-2; D is unclear. The CDR3 sequence is CASSLASLTGELFF. CDR3 in DNA: TGTGCCAGCAGCTTAGCCTCGCTAACCGGGGAGCTGTTTTTT.